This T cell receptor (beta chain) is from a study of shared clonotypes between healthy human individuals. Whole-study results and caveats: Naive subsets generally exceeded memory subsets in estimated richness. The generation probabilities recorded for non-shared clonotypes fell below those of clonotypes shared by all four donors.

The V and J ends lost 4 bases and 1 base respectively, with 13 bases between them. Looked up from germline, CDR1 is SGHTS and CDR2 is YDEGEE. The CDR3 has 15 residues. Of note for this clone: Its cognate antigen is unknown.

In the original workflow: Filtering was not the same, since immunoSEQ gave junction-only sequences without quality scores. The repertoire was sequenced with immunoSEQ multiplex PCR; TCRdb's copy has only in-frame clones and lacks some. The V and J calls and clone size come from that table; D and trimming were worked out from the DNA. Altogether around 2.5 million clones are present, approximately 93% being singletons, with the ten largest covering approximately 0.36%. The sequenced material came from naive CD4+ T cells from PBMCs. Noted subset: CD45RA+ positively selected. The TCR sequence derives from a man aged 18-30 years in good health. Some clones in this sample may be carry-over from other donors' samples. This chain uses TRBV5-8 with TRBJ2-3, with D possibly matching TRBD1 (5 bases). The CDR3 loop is CASSPVQGGTDTQYF. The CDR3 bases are TGTGCCAGCAGCCCAGTCCAGGGCGGCACAGATACGCAGTATTTT.